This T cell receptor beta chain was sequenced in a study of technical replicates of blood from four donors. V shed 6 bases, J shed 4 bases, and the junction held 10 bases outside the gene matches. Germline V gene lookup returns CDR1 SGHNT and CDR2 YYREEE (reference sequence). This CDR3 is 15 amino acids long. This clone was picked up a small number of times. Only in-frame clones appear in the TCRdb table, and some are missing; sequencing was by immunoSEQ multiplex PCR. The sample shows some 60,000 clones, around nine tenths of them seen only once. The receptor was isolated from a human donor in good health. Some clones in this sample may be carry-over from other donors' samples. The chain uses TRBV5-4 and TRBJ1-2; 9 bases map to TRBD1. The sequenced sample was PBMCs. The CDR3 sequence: CASTVGGTGSYGYTF. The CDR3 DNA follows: TGTGCCAGCACCGTCGGGGGGACAGGGTCCTATGGCTACACCTTC.